Listed here is a single TCR beta chain. Its antigen remains unidentified. The CDR3 has 15 amino acids, counting the end cysteine and phenylalanine. Just CDR3 DNA is preserved here, 45 bases in frame from base 1. After removal of 4 bases from V and 4 bases from J, the junction retains 11 bases not matched to a gene. CDR1 and CDR2, per the germline V gene, are SGHRS and YFSETQ. These data are taken from a study of cytomegalovirus exposure and HLA in healthy donors (dated by TCRdb to the late 2010s). About the study as a whole: In an earlier analysis of under 750 of the donors, under 300 Gb of sequence data and some 120 million unique TCR beta sequences from about 179 million T cells were reported. An early release covering roughly 640 HLA-typed donors comprised 300 to 350 gigabases of sequencing data and approximately 85 million unique TCR sequences. Of the 300 to 400 genotyped donors, about 80% fell in the genetic ancestry cluster associated with self-reported Caucasian donors. The study aimed to test whether signatures of past pathogen exposure could be identified by cataloging public T cell receptors. The study used immunosequencing to profile the T cell repertoires of 670 or so subjects and linked those repertoires to cytomegalovirus serostatus. A separate validation cohort of roughly 130 different subjects was used in addition to the 666-subject first cohort. The study combined high-throughput TCR immunosequencing, statistical association of individual TCRs with disease status, and machine learning to predict cytomegalovirus infection status. In a later analysis, previously published TCR beta repertoires from roughly 710 donors were re-analyzed and high-resolution HLA genotyping was added so that TCR occurrence patterns could be studied. Rather than drawing on any new phenotypic data, the later analysis identified candidate immune exposures from TCR beta sequences and the way those sequences occurred across donors. To decide whether each TCR beta V gene segment behaved as functional or pseudogenic, an earlier analysis of some 600 of the donors relied on high-throughput TCR beta sequencing. Donor age, sex, ethnicity and CMV serostatus were compiled together with the repertoire data. In a later genetic analysis, genome-wide SNP genotypes for about 55% of the 666 donors were used, and that subset was treated as a discovery cohort. Every repertoire in the discovery cohort had been generated on one and the same sequencing platform. HLA typing covered class I and class II loci at four-digit resolution. Typing coverage varied by locus: about 620-630 donors for A, B, C, DRB1 and DQB1; around 560 for DQA1; about 590 for DPA1; 450 to 480 for DPB1. Because of strong linkage in the cohort, a few DR-DQ haplotypes were treated as single units for association and clustering. On average, roughly 250,000 unique TCR beta nucleotide sequences were sequenced per donor among a few hundred genotyped donors of the cohort, with roughly 20% of those sequences being non-productive.

Library preparation was by the immunoSEQ multiplex PCR assay. For the multiplex PCR, a mixture combining 60 forward primers for TCR Vbeta segments and 13 reverse primers for TCR Jbeta segments was used. Amplification of the CDR3 region of rearranged TCR beta genes was performed with a multiplex PCR assay on genomic DNA. The amplified TCR beta libraries were sequenced on the Illumina HiSeq System as 87-base-pair reads. The source study handled its data this way. Across the roughly 670 repertoires, a later analysis counted roughly 84 million unique TCR beta chains, roughly 11 million of which were shared by at least two donors. Raw reads were error-corrected and collapsed into unique sequences by a nearest-neighbor algorithm in which closely related sequences were merged to remove PCR and sequencing errors. V, D and J gene segments were assigned by aligning CDR3 sequences to IMGT reference sequences. For a sequence to be retained, a match of at least six nucleotides was required to both a V gene segment and a J gene segment. A rearrangement counted as productive if the CDR3 had no stop codons and remained in frame with V and J, and every other rearrangement counted as non-productive. CDR3 was defined according to IMGT convention as the region running from the second conserved V-encoded cysteine to the conserved J-encoded phenylalanine. The earlier analysis of a few hundred of the donors excluded any sequence lacking an unambiguous match to a single V gene segment. In an earlier analysis of 587 of the donors, a V segment was called functional when productive rearrangements were above 56.7%, and segregating when the standard deviation between donors exceeded 5%. A statistical classification framework was built for diagnosing cytomegalovirus status from the catalog of TCR beta chain sequences. In a later analysis, TCR nucleotide sequences were compared against IMGT/GENE-DB human TR gene sequences so that V and J genes could be assigned. In a later analysis, CDR3 sequences and most-parsimonious VDJ recombination scenarios were assigned using the TCRdist pipeline. In a later analysis, each TCR beta chain was defined by its CDR3 amino acid sequence together with its V-gene family, and reads lacking a unique V-gene family were excluded. To address suspected cross-contamination and a sequencing artifact, a later analysis removed 450 to 700 highly shared, low-generation-probability nucleotide sequences. In a later analysis, a clonal expansion index was calculated for each public chain from normalized within-repertoire ranks of inferred template counts. Generation probabilities in a later analysis came from a VDJ recombination model fitted to out-of-frame rearrangements, and those results were checked against IGoR. A later analysis scored TCR-TCR, TCR-HLA and TCR-CMV co-occurrence with hypergeometric tests, applying a repertoire-size bias correction to TCR pairs. In a later analysis, false discovery rates were estimated by permuting HLA or CMV assignments 20 times. In a later analysis, co-occurring TCRs were grouped with DBSCAN, and TCRdist sequence similarity was added when clustering was performed within HLA-allele-positive subsets. Repertoires with fewer than 30,000 or more than 120,000 public chains were left out of co-occurrence clustering, as were about 5 repertoires with anomalous nucleotide sharing. Imported from immuneACCESS, the table was reduced by TCRdb to in-frame sequences with V and J called. These copies leave out some clones; in studies compared against another copy, an unresolved V gene accounts for under half, and the cause of the remainder is not known. V and J calls and clone size are as listed in that table; D and trimming were resolved from the DNA. The sample table holds about 160,000 clones. The ten largest clones represent 1% to 1.5% of the sample.

The cohort was made up of 500 to 800 healthy bone marrow donors. At the time of sampling, every cohort member was nominally healthy, though immune exposures that went unrecorded were likely present. The donor was CMV seronegative and was included in the group of several hundred seronegative cohort members. Each donor provided a peripheral blood sample, and peripheral blood mononuclear cells were used for TCR beta sequencing. The Qiagen DNeasy Blood Extraction Kit was used to extract genomic DNA from the blood cell samples. Broad study findings and their caveats: Most TCR sequences were observed very rarely across donors, whereas some public TCRs were present in many individuals. Roughly uniform sequencing depth across donors was assumed in presence/absence analyses, although this assumption may not hold. CMV serostatus was the only immune exposure information available for the cohort. Most CMV-associated TCR beta chains appeared to be HLA-restricted in a later analysis, and the HLA associations seemed to be driven largely by CMV exposure. A total of about 180 TCR beta chains were listed by the study as associated with cytomegalovirus. Some 15 rarely observed V segments, including chromosome 9 orphons, were excluded from the earlier analysis of almost 600 of the donors because counts were too low. Correlated functional status among segregating V segments might be attributable to linkage disequilibrium, but an unknown experimental factor could not be ruled out. A later analysis reported that several top co-occurrence clusters appeared linked to parvovirus B19, influenza, CMV and Epstein-Barr virus. Assigning TCR associations to individual alleles was difficult when HLA alleles, especially DR and DQ, strongly co-occurred. Compared with equally common non-associated chains, HLA-associated TCR beta chains in a later analysis were more clonally expanded and had lower generation probabilities. A further reported finding was that TCR beta sequences accurately predicted the HLA-A and HLA-B alleles for most subjects in the first cohort. At a false discovery rate of 0.05, a later analysis linked about 17,000 TCR beta sequences to specific HLA alleles. The classifier was reported to diagnose cytomegalovirus status with high specificity and sensitivity in both the original cohort and the validation cohort. Broadly in line with IMGT annotations, most TCR beta V segments showed up in productive rearrangements about 90% or about 30% of the time in an earlier analysis of approximately 640 of the donors. A cluster of highly shared sequence variants was judged likely to be a technical artifact of the sequencing pipeline. V-gene and J-gene trimming of TCR beta chains was associated with a missense DCLRE1C variant in a later genetic analysis, and the association was replicated in an independent cohort. A later analysis found that TCR association rates varied across HLA loci, with DRB1 alleles showing the most associated TCRs and HLA-C alleles the fewest. Because some donors lacked HLA typing at each locus, the association tests relied only on the typed subset. Some IMGT-functional V segments, including TRBV6-2 and TRBV6-3, could not be distinguished by the 87-base-pair reads and were therefore excluded. In vitro tests confirmed that a few of the cytomegalovirus-associated TCR beta chains recognize cytomegalovirus antigens. A later genetic analysis reported fewer N-insertions in productive TCRs among donors in an Asian-associated ancestry cluster than the roughly 650-donor mean. The authors suggested that the approach could potentially be extended to other disease states and immunological phenotypes. In this cohort, only TCR beta chains were sequenced, and detectable features were limited by the absence of alpha or paired-chain data.

The chain employs TRBV5-1 and TRBJ2-7, with TRBD1 matching 7 junction bases. Sequences were obtained from PBMCs. The sequence was obtained from a woman aged 55 to 70 in good health and CMV-seronegative. For the CDR3, the sequence is CASSPQWTGAYEQYF. In nucleotides, the sequence is TGCGCCAGCAGCCCCCAGTGGACAGGTGCGTACGAGCAGTACTTC.